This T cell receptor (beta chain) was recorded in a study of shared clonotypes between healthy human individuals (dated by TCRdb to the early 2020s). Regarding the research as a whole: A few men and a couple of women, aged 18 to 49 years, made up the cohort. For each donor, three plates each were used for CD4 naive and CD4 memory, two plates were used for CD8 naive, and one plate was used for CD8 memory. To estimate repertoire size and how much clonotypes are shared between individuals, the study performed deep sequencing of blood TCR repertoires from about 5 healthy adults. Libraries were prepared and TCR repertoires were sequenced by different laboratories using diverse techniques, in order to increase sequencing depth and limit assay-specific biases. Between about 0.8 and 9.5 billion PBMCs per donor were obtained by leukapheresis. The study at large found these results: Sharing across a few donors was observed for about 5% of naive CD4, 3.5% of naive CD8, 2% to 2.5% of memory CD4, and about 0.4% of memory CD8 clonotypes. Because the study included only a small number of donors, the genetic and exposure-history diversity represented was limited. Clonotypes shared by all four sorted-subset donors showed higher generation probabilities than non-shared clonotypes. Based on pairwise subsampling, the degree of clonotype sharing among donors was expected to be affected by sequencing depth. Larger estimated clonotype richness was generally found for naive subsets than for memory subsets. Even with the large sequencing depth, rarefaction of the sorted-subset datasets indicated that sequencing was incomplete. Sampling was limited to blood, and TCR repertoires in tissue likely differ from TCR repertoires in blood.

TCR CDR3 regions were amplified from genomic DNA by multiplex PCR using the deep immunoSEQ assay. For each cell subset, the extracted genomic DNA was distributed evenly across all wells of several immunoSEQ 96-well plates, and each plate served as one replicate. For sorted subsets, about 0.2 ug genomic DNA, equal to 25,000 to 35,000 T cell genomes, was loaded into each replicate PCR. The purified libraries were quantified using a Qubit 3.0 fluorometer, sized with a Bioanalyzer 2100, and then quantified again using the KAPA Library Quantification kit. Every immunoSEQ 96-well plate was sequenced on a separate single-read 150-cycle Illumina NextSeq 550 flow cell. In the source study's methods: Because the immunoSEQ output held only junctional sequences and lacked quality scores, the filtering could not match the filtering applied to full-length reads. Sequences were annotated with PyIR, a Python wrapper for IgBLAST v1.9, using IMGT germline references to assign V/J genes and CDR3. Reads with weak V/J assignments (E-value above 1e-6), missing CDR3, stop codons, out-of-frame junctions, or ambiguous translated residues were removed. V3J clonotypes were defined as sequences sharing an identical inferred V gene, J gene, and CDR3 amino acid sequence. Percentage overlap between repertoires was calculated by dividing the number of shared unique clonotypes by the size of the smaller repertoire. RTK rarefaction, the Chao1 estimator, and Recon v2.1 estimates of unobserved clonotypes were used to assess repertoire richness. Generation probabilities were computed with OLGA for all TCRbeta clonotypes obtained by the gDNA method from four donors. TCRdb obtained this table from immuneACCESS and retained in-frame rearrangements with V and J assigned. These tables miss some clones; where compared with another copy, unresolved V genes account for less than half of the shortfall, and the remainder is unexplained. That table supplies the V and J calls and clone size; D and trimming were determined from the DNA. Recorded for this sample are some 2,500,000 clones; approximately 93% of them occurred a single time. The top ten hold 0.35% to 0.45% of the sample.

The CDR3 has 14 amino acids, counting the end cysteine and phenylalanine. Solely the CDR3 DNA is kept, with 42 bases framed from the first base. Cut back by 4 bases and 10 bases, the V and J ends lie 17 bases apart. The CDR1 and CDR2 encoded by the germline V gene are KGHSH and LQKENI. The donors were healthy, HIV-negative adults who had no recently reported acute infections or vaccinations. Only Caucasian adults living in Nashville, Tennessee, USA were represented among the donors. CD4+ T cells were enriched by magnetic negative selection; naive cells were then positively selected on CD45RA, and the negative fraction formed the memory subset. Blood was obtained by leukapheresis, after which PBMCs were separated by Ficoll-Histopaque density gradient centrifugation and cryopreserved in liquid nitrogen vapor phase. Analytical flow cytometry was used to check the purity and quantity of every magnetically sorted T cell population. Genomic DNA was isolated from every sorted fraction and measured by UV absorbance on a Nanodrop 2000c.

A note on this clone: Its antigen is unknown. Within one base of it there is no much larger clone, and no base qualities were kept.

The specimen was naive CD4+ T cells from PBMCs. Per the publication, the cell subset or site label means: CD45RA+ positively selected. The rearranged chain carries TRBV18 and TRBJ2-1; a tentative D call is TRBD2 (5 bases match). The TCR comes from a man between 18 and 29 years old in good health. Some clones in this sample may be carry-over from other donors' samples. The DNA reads TGTGCCAGCTCACAGATGCGGGCGGGCATAGAGCAGTTCTTC. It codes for CASSQMRAGIEQFF.